The following is a T cell receptor beta chain sequence with its context. This clone occurred once. The target of this receptor is not known. The sample holds no much larger clone one base away, and base qualities are not on file. Inclusion was restricted to participants for whom at least one PBMC sample before ART initiation and at least two post-ART samples were available. All participants with HIV were treated in the United States of America. Before DNA extraction, cryopreserved samples of roughly 0.9-11 million PBMC were thawed and washed. At the time of the earliest PBMC sample, participants with HIV were aged between about 20 and 54 years. Each participant contributed PBMC samples from 1-4 timepoints before ART initiation and 2-8 timepoints after ART initiation, with a median of 7 samples. Serial HIV viral load, CD4+ T-cell count, ART history and demographic data were obtained for every participant. Genomic DNA was extracted from unsorted PBMC with a Qiagen kit on a QIAcube, with processing performed in batches of 12 samples.

Sequencing of the TRB variable region was done with the immunoSEQ hsTCRB v3.0 assay at survey level resolution. The targeted TRB sequencing depth was about 40,000-55,000 T-cell genomes per sample. TRB libraries were pooled and sequenced on an Illumina MiSeq using a v3 150-cycle kit. The published analysis was carried out like this. Analysis of repertoires was carried out in R inside a reproducible Nextflow workflow spanning QC, data transformation and analysis. LymphoSeq2, an R package for exploring AIRR-Seq data, was used to implement custom analyses. A few samples that produced fewer than 5000 total TRB sequences were removed, so 180 or so HIV repertoires were analyzed. Of the roughly 180 retained HIV repertoires, some 60 were collected before and more than 120 after ART initiation. Repertoires were downsampled to 5000 TRB nucleotide sequences, and summary statistics were averaged over 100 downsampling iterations. The analysis kept only TRB sequences whose CDR3 regions were at least seven amino acids long. A Shannon entropy-derived clonality score and the Gini coefficient were used to measure diversity. Repertoire networks linked the top 5000 CDR3 amino acid sequences whenever two sequences differed by an edit distance of one. Antigen specificity groups and MHC restriction were predicted for TRB CDR3 amino acid sequences with GLIPH2. To flag known CMV, EBV, HIV or tissue antigen associations, CDR3 amino acid sequences were matched against VDJdb and McPAS-TCR. Pre-ART, post-ART and control groups were compared with Wilcoxon signed-rank tests and Holm-Bonferroni correction. Here the immuneACCESS table is served through TCRdb, limited to in-frame sequences with V and J called. Missing clones are a known gap in these copies; in checked studies unresolved V genes cover under half, and the rest lacks a known reason. Clone size and the V and J calls come from that table; the DNA yielded D and trimming. The sample has 25,000 or so clones on record, roughly 90% of them singletons. The ten biggest clones cover over 3.5% of the sample.

Ends trimmed: V by 5 bases, J by 2 bases; bases unmatched to a gene: 5. Reading from cysteine to phenylalanine, the CDR3 counts 14 amino acids. CDR3 DNA is the only sequence kept; it has 42 bases, read in frame from the first base. The germline V gene specifies MDHEN as CDR1 and SYDVKM as CDR2. The data were obtained in a study of long-term antiretroviral therapy in people with HIV (dated by TCRdb to between 2021 and 2022). Background on the whole study: The earliest samples were collected about a decade before the 2015 WHO recommendation for immediate ART, when ART was typically delayed until CD4 counts fell. This retrospective serial study examined whether starting ART and sustained HIV suppression were associated with changes in the composition and diversity of the TRB repertoire in peripheral blood. The cohort contributed over 150 cryopreserved PBMC samples from about 33 adults with confirmed HIV infection, collected serially over a mean of about six years (range 1-12). About 40% of the roughly 30 participants with HIV were female. Test extractions of a monoclonal T-cell line alongside about 35 polyclonal samples showed no cross-contamination during QIAcube processing. Points the paper makes about the study in general: Narrower CDR3 length ranges were observed in HIV repertoires than in controls, and an antigen-experienced repertoire with only a slight naive shift after ART was suggested by the network structure. Starting ART was linked to a significant rise in TRB diversity, yet even with long-term ART the diversity remained significantly lower than in transplant donor controls. Inferences about post-ART repertoire changes were limited because no data were available on ART adherence, viral resistance or therapy changes. At every time point, the repertoire was dominated by expanded TRB clones first identified before ART initiation, although this dominance fluctuated and, in many PLHIV, declined after ART. Limited PBMC availability meant only the TCR beta chain was sequenced, without alpha chain pairing. The samples span the years 2004 to 2017, and the ART regimens used at that time may not be as effective as current regimens. Because cell numbers in pre-ART samples were limited, unsorted PBMC were profiled instead of sorted CD4+ and CD8+ T cells.

The clonotype originates from a woman aged 18-30 years with HIV. This chain joins TRBV28 to TRBJ2-5, with 7 middle bases fitting TRBD2. Sample: unsorted PBMCs, taken 0.5 years after starting antiretroviral therapy. The bases read TGTGCCAGCAGTCGGGGGGTCGTACAAGAGACCCAGTACTTC. It encodes CASSRGVVQETQYF.